The 6 T cell receptor beta chains presented below share a single source sample, sequenced in a study of PD-1 blockade in classical Hodgkin lymphoma. Some clones are missing from TCRdb's copy, which holds only in-frame ones; the method was immunoSEQ multiplex PCR. The table records around 6,300 clones, 70% to 85% of them present only once. Relapse was seen in all patients after autologous stem cell transplantation, and brentuximab vedotin exposure was variable. Sequences were derived from peripheral blood mononuclear cells (PBMCs), sampled at baseline. The receptors come from a human donor with classical Hodgkin lymphoma.

The chain recombines TRBV7-9 with TRBJ2-7; the match to TRBD2 covers 7 bases. The junction had 8 bases not matched to a gene; V was cut back by 5 bases and J by 4 bases. The CDR3 contains 14 residues. Looked up from germline, CDR1 is SEHNR and CDR2 is FQNEAQ (reference sequence). In nucleotides, the CDR3 is TGTGCCAGCAGCCAGGGAGGGGCGTGGTACGAGCAGTACTTC. The encoded protein is CASSQGGAWYEQYF.

The V and J genes are TRBV5-1 and TRBJ2-7; 7 bases are a match to TRBD1. Germline assignment: CDR1 SGHRS and CDR2 YFSETQ. There are 15 residues in the CDR3. J lost 3 bases, V lost 4 bases, and 10 bases had no gene match. In DNA, the CDR3 is TGCGCCAGCAGCCATCCGGACAGGCTCCGCTACGAGCAGTACTTC. This codes for CASSHPDRLRYEQYF.

This chain uses TRBV28 with TRBJ2-1; 7 positions agree with TRBD1. Germline CDR1 reads MDHEN; CDR2 reads SYDVKM. This CDR3 contains 18 residues. After removal of 2 bases from V and 0 bases from J, the junction contained 10 bases not matched to a gene. The CDR3 sequence is CASSLDRTGSPSYNEQFF. CDR3 DNA sequence: TGTGCCAGCAGTTTAGACCGGACAGGTTCTCCCTCCTACAATGAGCAGTTCTTC.

The chain uses TRBV2 and TRBJ2-7; D may be TRBD2 (6 bases). The CDR3 extends over 13 amino acids. V was trimmed by 6 bases and J by 6 bases, leaving 15 bases between them. Germline CDR1 SNHLY, CDR2 FYNNEI. CDR3 sequence reads: CASSRRAWGEQYF. The CDR3 region has the DNA TGTGCCAGCAGCCGGAGGGCTTGGGGCGAGCAGTACTTC.

The CDR3: CASSHGQGGVGPQHF. The CDR3 coding sequence is TGTGCCAGCAGTCACGGACAGGGCGGAGTCGGCCCCCAGCATTTT. The V call is TRBV2, the J call TRBJ1-5; 8 bases line up with TRBD1. The CDR3 has 15 amino acids. Germline values: CDR1 SNHLY, CDR2 FYNNEI. V was pared by 5 bases and J by 10 bases, with 13 bases of the junction left unmatched. Combining the CDR3 with reference TRBV2 and TRBJ1-5 gives the whole variable domain EPEVTQTPSHQVTQMGQEVILRCVPISNHLYFYWYRQILGQKVEFLVSFYNNEISEKSEIFDDQFSVERPDGSNFTLKIRSTKLEDSAMYFCASSHGQGGVGPQHFGDGTRLSIL.

V and J are TRBV28 and TRBJ2-3, with D unclear. The V end was cut by 6 bases, the J end by 2 bases, with 9 bases between. Germline V gene data show CDR1 as MDHEN and CDR2 as SYDVKM. This CDR3 spans 13 amino acids. CDR3 region: CASRGLNTDTQYF. CDR3 DNA sequence: TGTGCCAGCAGAGGGCTAAACACAGATACGCAGTATTTT.